The present T cell receptor (beta chain) was sequenced within a study of blood T cell repertoires in COVID-19. Study at large: The samples span acute and convalescent COVID-19 from the United States, Italy and Spain. The cDNA or gDNA used as material had been derived from T cells, B-cell-depleted T cells, or PBMCs.

Data came from immunoSEQ multiplex PCR; TCRdb stores just in-frame clones and leaves some out. The data hold about 200,000 clones, with over 85% observed a single time. Individuals drawn from around 25 US areas were about 18 to 95 years old. Each participant's cohort was designated according to participant-reported clinical history. V lost 1 base to trimming and J lost 6 bases; unmatched junction nucleotides: 9. This CDR3 comprises 16 residues. From germline, CDR1 is WNHNN and CDR2 SYGVQD (reference sequence). Sequences were obtained from PBMCs or T cells enriched from blood (not recorded which). The clonotype comes from a woman aged 25 to 39 with acute COVID-19. The V and J genes are TRBV10-1 and TRBJ2-1; 7 nucleotides align to TRBD1. CDR3 loop: CASSEYSDPGGNEQFF. CDR3 nucleotide sequence: TGCGCCAGCAGTGAGTATTCGGACCCAGGGGGCAATGAGCAGTTCTTC.